This record covers a single T cell receptor (beta chain). Treatment of the sample: randomized to nivolumab then ipilimumab (arm A) or the reverse (arm B). Patients had received no earlier DNA-damaging chemotherapy. PBMC sorting kept live CD3+CD8+ cells without CD19 or CD56. Assay used: immunoSEQ multiplex PCR; TCRdb lists only in-frame clones, some missing. The table has approximately 40,000 clones, more than 80% seen once. The V segment lost 5 bases and the J segment 8 bases; nucleotides outside the gene matches: 7. The length of the CDR3 is 14 residues. CDR1 MGHRA and CDR2 YSYEKL come from the germline V gene. The sample originates from a study of sequential checkpoint blockade in melanoma. Study summary: Arm A got nivolumab then ipilimumab; arm B the reverse, 1:1. After both sequences, patients received maintenance nivolumab.

This clonotype was sampled from a human donor with melanoma. V is TRBV4-1 and J is TRBJ2-4; TRBD1 matches at 9 bases. The input for sequencing was CD8+ T cells sorted from blood (inferred from file names), taken from a patient given nivolumab and ipilimumab in sequence. The CDR3, as DNA: TGCGCCAGCAGCATTCAGAGGGACAGGGACATTCAGTACTTC. It specifies CASSIQRDRDIQYF.